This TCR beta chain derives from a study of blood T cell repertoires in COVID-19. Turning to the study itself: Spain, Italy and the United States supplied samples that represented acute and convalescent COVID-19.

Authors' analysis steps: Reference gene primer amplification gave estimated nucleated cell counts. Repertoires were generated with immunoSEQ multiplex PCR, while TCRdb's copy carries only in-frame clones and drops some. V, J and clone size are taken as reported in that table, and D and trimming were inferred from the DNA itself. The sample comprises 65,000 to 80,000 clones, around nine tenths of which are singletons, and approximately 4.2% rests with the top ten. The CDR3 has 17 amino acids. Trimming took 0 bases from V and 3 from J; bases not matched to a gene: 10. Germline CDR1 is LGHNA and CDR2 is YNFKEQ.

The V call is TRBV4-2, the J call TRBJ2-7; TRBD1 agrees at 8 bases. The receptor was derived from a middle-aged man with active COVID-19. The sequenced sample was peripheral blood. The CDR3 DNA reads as TGTGCCAGCAGCCAAGATGAGGCCGGGACAGGTTACTACGAGCAGTACTTC. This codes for CASSQDEAGTGYYEQYF.